The entry below describes one T cell receptor (beta chain). What it binds is unknown. Germline V gene data show CDR1 as SNHLY and CDR2 as FYNNEI. After removal of 6 bases from V and 0 bases from J, the junction contained 9 bases not matched to a gene. This CDR3 is built from 16 residues. Generated by immunoSEQ multiplex PCR, the TCRdb table keeps only in-frame clones and is missing some. Counted here are about 200,000 clones, about 90% occurring once; the ten biggest clones make up over 2.5%. The sample originates from a study of cytomegalovirus exposure and HLA in healthy donors. Study conclusions and caveats: Among TCR sequences, most were rare, though some public TCRs appeared in many donors. According to the study, approximately 150 TCR beta chains were cytomegalovirus-associated. Researchers reported that three CMV-associated chains were confirmed in vitro as CMV antigen-specific.

The source of this sequence is a woman aged 18-29 years in good health and CMV-seronegative. The specimen sequenced was PBMCs. The chain links TRBV2 to TRBJ2-7; TRBD2 matches at 9 bases. CDR3 DNA sequence: TGTGCCAGCAGGCCTAGCGGGAAAAACCCCTCCTACGAGCAGTACTTC. Its protein product is CASRPSGKNPSYEQYF.